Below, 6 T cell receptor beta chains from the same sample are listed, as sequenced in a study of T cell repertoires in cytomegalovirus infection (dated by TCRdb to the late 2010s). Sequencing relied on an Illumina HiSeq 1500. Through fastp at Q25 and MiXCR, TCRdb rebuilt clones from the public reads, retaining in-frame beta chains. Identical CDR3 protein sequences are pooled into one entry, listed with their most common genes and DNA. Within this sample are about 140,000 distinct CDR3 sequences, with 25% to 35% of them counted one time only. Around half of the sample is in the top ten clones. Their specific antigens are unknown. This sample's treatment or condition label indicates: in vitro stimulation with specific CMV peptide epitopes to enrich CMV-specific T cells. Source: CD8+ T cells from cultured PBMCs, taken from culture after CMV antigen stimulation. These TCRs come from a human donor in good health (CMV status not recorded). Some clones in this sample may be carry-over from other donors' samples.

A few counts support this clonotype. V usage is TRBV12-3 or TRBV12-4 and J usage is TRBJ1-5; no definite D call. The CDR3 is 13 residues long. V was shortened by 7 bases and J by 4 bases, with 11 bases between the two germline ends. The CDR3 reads CASTLDGNQPQHF. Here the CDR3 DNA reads TGTGCCAGCACCTTGGACGGGAATCAGCCCCAGCATTTT.

The CDR3 here is CASSSTAGELFF. CDR3 in DNA: TGTGCCAGCAGTTCCACCGCCGGGGAGCTGTTTTTT. This chain uses TRBV27 with TRBJ2-2; D unclear. The V gene's germline CDR1 is MNHEY and CDR2 SMNVEV (reference sequence). The CDR3 has 12 residues. V was trimmed by 4 bases and J by 6 bases, leaving 6 bases between them.

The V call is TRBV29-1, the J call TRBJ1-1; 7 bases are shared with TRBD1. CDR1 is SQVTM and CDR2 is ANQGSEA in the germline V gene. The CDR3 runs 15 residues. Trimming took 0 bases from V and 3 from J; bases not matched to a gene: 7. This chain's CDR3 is CSVEDRGGADTEAFF. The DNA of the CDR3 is TGCAGCGTTGAAGATAGAGGGGGCGCGGACACTGAAGCTTTCTTT.

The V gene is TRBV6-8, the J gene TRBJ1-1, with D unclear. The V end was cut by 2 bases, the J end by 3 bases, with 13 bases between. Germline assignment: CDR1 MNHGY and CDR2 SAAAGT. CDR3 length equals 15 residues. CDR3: CASSYIGYTDTEAFF. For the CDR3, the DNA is TGTGCCAGCAGTTACATTGGCTACACGGACACTGAAGCTTTCTTT.

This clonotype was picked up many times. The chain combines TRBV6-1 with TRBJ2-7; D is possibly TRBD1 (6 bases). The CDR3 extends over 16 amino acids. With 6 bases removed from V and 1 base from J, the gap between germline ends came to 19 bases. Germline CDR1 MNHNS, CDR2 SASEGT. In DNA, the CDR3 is TGTGCCAGCAGCTCCGACAGGCGGGCAGGGTCCTACGAGCAGTACTTC. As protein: CASSSDRRAGSYEQYF.

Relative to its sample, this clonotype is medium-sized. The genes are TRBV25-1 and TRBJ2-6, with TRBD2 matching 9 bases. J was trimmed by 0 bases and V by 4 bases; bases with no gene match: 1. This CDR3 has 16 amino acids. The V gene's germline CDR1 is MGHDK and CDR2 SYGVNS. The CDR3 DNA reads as TGTGCCAGCAGTGTGACTAGCGGCTCTGGGGCCAACGTCCTGACTTTC. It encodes CASSVTSGSGANVLTF.